This T cell receptor beta chain was sequenced during a study of cytomegalovirus exposure and HLA in healthy donors. About the study: From HLA-typed donors, an early data release held tens of millions of unique TCRs.

About this clone itself: Its antigen is currently unknown.

This PCR relied on a set of 60 Vbeta primers and 13 Jbeta primers. The table came from immunoSEQ multiplex PCR; TCRdb's copy has only in-frame clones and leaves some out. The sample includes some 140,000 clones, 60% to 85% of them seen just once. Study conclusions and caveats: Near-uniform donor sequencing depth was presumed by presence/absence analyses. A later analysis showed that HLA-associated TCR beta chains had undergone more clonal expansion than equally common others. The investigators catalogued 164 TCR beta chains as cytomegalovirus-associated.

V lost 7 bases to trimming and J lost 3 bases, with 16 bases between them. This CDR3 has 15 amino acids. The germline V gene encodes CDR1 MNHNY and CDR2 SVGAGI (reference sequence). The source material was PBMCs. The rearrangement joins TRBV6-6 to TRBJ1-5, with D tentatively TRBD1 (5 bases). This sequence was found in a woman aged 35 to 49 in good health and CMV-seronegative. As DNA, the CDR3 is TGTGCCAGCACCCAAGGAGGGGCGGCCAATCAGCCCCAGCATTTT. It yields the protein CASTQGGAANQPQHF.